This note documents a single T cell receptor (beta chain) sequence. What this receptor recognizes is not known. Qualities for individual bases were not recorded, and no much larger clone is one base off. From the cysteine up to the phenylalanine, the CDR3 has a length of 18 residues. Left in the record is the CDR3 DNA by itself, 54 bases read in frame from the first base. From V the trimming removes 2 bases and from J it removes 8 bases, while the gene matches leave 14 bases of the junction unaccounted for. The germline V gene provides CDR1 MGHRA and CDR2 YSYEKL. The record originates from a study of cytomegalovirus exposure and HLA in healthy donors (dated by TCRdb to 2016 to 2017). With respect to the entire study: An earlier analysis of some 500 of the donors reported 276 Gb of sequence data and around 120 million unique TCR beta sequences from around 200 million T cells. An early release that covered around 590 HLA-typed donors contained approximately 300 gigabases of sequencing data and 70 million to 100 million unique TCR sequences. The genetic ancestry cluster associated with self-reported Caucasian donors included around four fifths of the 398 genotyped donors. The study aimed to test whether cataloging public T cell receptors could reveal signatures of past pathogen exposure. The study profiled the T cell repertoires of 550 to 700 subjects by immunosequencing and related them to cytomegalovirus serostatus. Along with the roughly 610-subject first cohort, a separate validation cohort of roughly 110 different subjects was used. To predict cytomegalovirus infection status, the study brought together high-throughput TCR immunosequencing, statistical association of individual TCRs with disease status, and machine learning. To study patterns of TCR occurrence, a later analysis re-analyzed previously published TCR beta repertoires from 500 to 850 donors and added high-resolution HLA genotyping. In the later analysis, no new phenotypic data were used to find candidate immune exposures; instead, reliance was placed on TCR beta sequences and their occurrence across donors. To decide whether each TCR beta V gene segment behaved as functional or pseudogenic, an earlier analysis of nearly 600 of the donors relied on high-throughput TCR beta sequencing. Donor age, sex, ethnicity and CMV serostatus were compiled together with the repertoire data. A later genetic analysis took genome-wide SNP genotypes for 398 of the 666 donors and used that subset as a discovery cohort. All discovery cohort repertoires had been generated using a single sequencing platform. HLA typing covered class I and class II loci at four-digit resolution. Typing coverage varied by locus: about 620-640 donors for A, B, C, DRB1 and DQB1; about 520 for DQA1; more than 600 for DPA1; roughly 450 for DPB1. Because of strong linkage in the cohort, roughly five DR-DQ haplotypes were treated as single units for association and clustering. On average, roughly 240,000 unique TCR beta nucleotide sequences were sequenced per donor among a few hundred genotyped donors of the cohort, with roughly 18% of those sequences being non-productive. The research as a whole found: Because HLA typing was unavailable for some donors at each locus, only the typed subset was used in association tests. In a later analysis, the rate of TCR association differed among HLA loci, with DRB1 alleles having the most associated TCRs and HLA-C alleles having the fewest. According to a later genetic analysis, donors in an Asian-associated ancestry cluster had fewer N-insertions in productive TCRs than the roughly 670-donor mean. Linkage disequilibrium might explain the correlated functional status among segregating V segments, but an unknown experimental factor could not be excluded. This cohort had only TCR beta chains sequenced, and the lack of alpha or paired-chain data limited which features could be detected. V-gene and J-gene trimming of TCR beta chains was associated with a missense DCLRE1C variant in a later genetic analysis, and the association was replicated in an independent cohort. A further reported finding was that TCR beta sequences accurately predicted the HLA-A and HLA-B alleles for most subjects in the first cohort. Specific HLA alleles were associated with 15,000 to 20,000 TCR beta sequences at a false discovery rate of 0.05 in a later analysis. For the cohort, immune exposure information was limited to CMV serostatus. Cytomegalovirus status was reported to be diagnosed by the classifier with high specificity and sensitivity in both the original and validation cohorts. In vitro tests confirmed that a few of the cytomegalovirus-associated TCR beta chains recognize cytomegalovirus antigens. The authors suggested that the approach could potentially be extended to other disease states and immunological phenotypes. Compared with equally common non-associated chains, HLA-associated TCR beta chains in a later analysis were more clonally expanded and had lower generation probabilities. In a later analysis, most CMV-associated TCR beta chains were found to appear HLA-restricted, with HLA associations seemingly driven largely by CMV exposure. Because counts were too low, more than 15 rarely observed V segments, including chromosome 9 orphons, were left out of the earlier analysis of 587 of the donors. In the study, 164 TCR beta chains were listed as associated with cytomegalovirus. Some IMGT-functional V segments, including TRBV6-2 and TRBV6-3, could not be distinguished by the 87-base-pair reads and were therefore excluded. When HLA alleles, especially DR and DQ, strongly co-occurred, TCR associations were difficult to assign to individual alleles. Broadly in line with IMGT annotations, most TCR beta V segments showed up in productive rearrangements about 87% or about 30% of the time in an earlier analysis of 450 to 750 of the donors. While some public TCRs were present in many individuals, most TCR sequences turned up only very rarely across donors. A group of highly shared sequence variants was considered likely to be a technical artifact of the sequencing pipeline. Sequencing depth was assumed to be roughly uniform across donors in the presence/absence analyses, though that assumption may not hold. A later analysis reported that several top co-occurrence clusters appeared linked to parvovirus B19, influenza, CMV and Epstein-Barr virus.

In total, more than 500 healthy bone marrow donors made up the cohort. Cohort members were all nominally healthy when sampled, although unrecorded immune exposures were likely present. The donor was CMV seropositive and belonged to the group of 250 to 300 seropositive cohort members. A peripheral blood sample was collected from each donor, and TCR beta sequencing was performed on peripheral blood mononuclear cells. Genomic DNA extraction from the blood cell samples was performed with the Qiagen DNeasy Blood Extraction Kit. Receptor libraries were prepared by the immunoSEQ multiplex PCR assay. For the multiplex PCR, a mixture combining 60 forward primers for TCR Vbeta segments and 13 reverse primers for TCR Jbeta segments was used. A multiplex PCR assay on genomic DNA amplified the CDR3 region of rearranged TCR beta genes. Amplified TCR beta libraries were sequenced as 87-base-pair reads on the Illumina HiSeq System. Concerning the study's data processing: A later analysis counted about 80 million unique TCR beta chains across the 500 to 850 repertoires, and roughly 10 million of these chains were shared by at least two donors. Raw reads were error-corrected and collapsed into unique sequences by a nearest-neighbor algorithm in which closely related sequences were merged to remove PCR and sequencing errors. Alignment of CDR3 sequences to IMGT reference sequences was used to assign V, D and J gene segments. Each retained sequence needed at least a six-nucleotide match to both a V gene segment and a J gene segment. Rearrangements were classified as productive when the CDR3 lacked stop codons and remained in frame with V and J, and all other rearrangements were classified as non-productive. CDR3 was defined by IMGT convention, running from the second conserved V-encoded cysteine to the conserved J-encoded phenylalanine. The earlier analysis of some 550 of the donors excluded any sequence lacking an unambiguous match to a single V gene segment. In an earlier analysis of a few hundred of the donors, a V segment was called functional when productive rearrangements were above 56.7%, and segregating when the standard deviation between donors exceeded 5%. A statistical classification framework was developed to diagnose cytomegalovirus status using the catalog of TCR beta chain sequences. In a later analysis, V and J genes were assigned by comparing TCR nucleotide sequences against IMGT/GENE-DB human TR gene sequences. A later analysis assigned CDR3 sequences and most-parsimonious VDJ recombination scenarios with the TCRdist pipeline. A later analysis defined each TCR beta chain by its CDR3 amino acid sequence plus V-gene family, and excluded reads lacking a unique V-gene family. A later analysis removed 500 to 600 highly shared, low-generation-probability nucleotide sequences to deal with suspected cross-contamination and a sequencing artifact. For each public chain, a later analysis derived a clonal expansion index from normalized ranks of inferred template counts within each repertoire. In a later analysis, generation probabilities were computed using a VDJ recombination model fitted to out-of-frame rearrangements, and the results were checked against IGoR. A later analysis scored TCR-TCR, TCR-HLA and TCR-CMV co-occurrence with hypergeometric tests, applying a repertoire-size bias correction to TCR pairs. In a later analysis, false discovery rates were estimated by permuting HLA or CMV assignments 20 times. In a later analysis, co-occurring TCRs were grouped using DBSCAN, and TCRdist sequence similarity was added for clustering within HLA-allele-positive subsets. Repertoires with fewer than 30,000 or more than 120,000 public chains, plus five repertoires with anomalous nucleotide sharing, were excluded from co-occurrence clustering. Here the immuneACCESS table is served through TCRdb, limited to in-frame sequences with V and J called. Missing clones are a known gap in these copies; in checked studies unresolved V genes cover under half, and the rest lacks a known reason. The V and J calls and clone size come from that table; D and trimming were worked out from the DNA. This sample gives approximately 100,000 clones in total; approximately 80% of them show up just once. The ten largest clones add up to around 4% of the sample.

The origin of this receptor is a female donor in good health and CMV-seropositive. The chain employs TRBV4-1 and TRBJ1-4; TRBD1 lines up with 10 middle nucleotides. The sample taken for sequencing was PBMCs. The CDR3 reads CASSQQPGQGSLWEKLFF. The nucleotides are TGCGCCAGCAGCCAACAACCGGGACAGGGGTCCCTATGGGAAAAACTGTTTTTT.